A single sample is the source of the 19 T cell receptor beta chains below, sequenced in a study of glioma-infiltrating T cells. The iRepertoire nested amplicon-rescue multiplex PCR amplified TCR alpha and beta CDR3s from RNA. TCRdb passed the multiplex PCR reads through MiXCR, listing each CDR3 protein once. In the table there are 100,000 to 150,000 distinct CDR3 sequences, approximately 25% of which are singletons. Sequencing used glioma tissue, nonneoplastic brain tissue, or PBMCs (not recorded which). These receptors were taken from a human donor with low-grade glioma or glioblastoma, undergoing nonglioma brain surgery, or in good health (not recorded which).

This clonotype was detected ten times or more. V usage is TRBV28 and J usage is TRBJ2-7; D is undetermined. Germline CDR1 and CDR2: MDHEN and SYDVKM. V was shortened by 6 bases and J by 3 bases, with 15 bases between the two germline ends. CDR3 size: 14 residues. The CDR3 spells CASSIPTDRYEQYF. CDR3 sequence (DNA): TGTGCCAGCAGCATCCCCACGGACCGCTACGAGCAGTACTTC.

This clonotype was counted at least ten times. V and J are TRBV2 and TRBJ2-7; D unclear. The CDR3 sequence is 10 residues long. CDR1 is SNHLY and CDR2 is FYNNEI in the germline V gene. Trimming removed 3 bases at V and 4 bases at J, with 1 base between. The DNA for the CDR3 is TGTGCCAGCAGTGAGTACGAGCAGTACTTC. Amino acid sequence: CASSEYEQYF.

Worth noting for this clonotype: A much larger clone lies one base from this, so it may be a read error. The chain has TRBV2 and TRBJ2-7; 7 bases fit TRBD1. With 5 bases clipped from V and 4 bases from J, the junction kept 14 bases outside the gene matches. The germline V gene has CDR1 SNHLY and CDR2 FYNNEI. The CDR3 runs to 16 residues. The DNA of the CDR3 is TGTGCCAGCAGTTTTTACCTCGCACAGGGGTCGTACGAGCAGTACTTC. This codes for CASSFYLAQGSYEQYF.

The chain employs TRBV4-3 and TRBJ2-7, with D possibly matching TRBD2 (5 bases). Trimming cost V 0 bases and J 5 bases, with 14 bases left between them. This CDR3 spans 15 amino acids. Per germline, CDR1 LGHNA and CDR2 YSLEER. CDR3 in amino acids: CASSQDPEGLDEQYF. As DNA, the CDR3 is TGCGCCAGCAGCCAAGATCCTGAGGGTCTGGACGAGCAGTACTTC.

In its sample, this clonotype was seen many times. The chain combines TRBV4-2 with TRBJ1-1; D perhaps matches TRBD1 (6 bases). CDR1 is LGHNA, CDR2 YNFKEQ, per germline. Deletions cut 0 bases from V and 5 bases from J, with 13 bases between. The CDR3 runs 15 residues. CDR3 amino acids: CASSQELGGGTEAFF. The CDR3 DNA reads TGTGCCAGCAGCCAAGAATTAGGGGGTGGTACTGAAGCTTTCTTT.

This clonotype was detected ten times or more. The CDR3 bases are TGTGCCAGCAGAATCCCGGGACAGGGGAGGGCTGAGCAGTTCTTC. Protein product: CASRIPGQGRAEQFF. The chain links TRBV7-3 to TRBJ2-1; 10 bases agree with TRBD1. Trimming cost V 6 bases and J 9 bases; bases outside gene matches: 11. The germline V gene has CDR1 SGHTA and CDR2 FQGTGA. There are 15 residues in the CDR3.

In this sample, this clonotype turned up many times. J is TRBJ2-1 and V is TRBV28; 8 bases are a match to TRBD2. The ends lost 4 bases at V and 5 bases at J; junction bases unmatched: 10. Germline V gene lookup returns CDR1 MDHEN and CDR2 SYDVKM. This CDR3 comprises 16 residues. The CDR3 reads CASSSAGTSKHNEQFF. The CDR3 DNA is TGTGCCAGCAGTTCAGCCGGGACTAGTAAACACAATGAGCAGTTCTTC.

This clonotype occurred many times. CDR3 amino acids: CASSSGNSPLHF. DNA for the CDR3: TGTGCCAGCAGTTCAGGGAATTCACCCCTCCACTTT. The J gene is TRBJ1-6, the V gene TRBV7-3; perhaps TRBD1 as D (5 bases). V was pared by 6 bases and J by 7 bases, with 7 bases between. CDR1 and CDR2 from the germline V gene are SGHTA and FQGTGA. This CDR3 has 12 residues.

The chain carries TRBV29-1 and TRBJ2-7, with TRBD2 matching over 14 bases. Per germline, CDR1 SQVTM and CDR2 ANQGSEA. J was trimmed by 6 bases and V by 0 bases; bases with no gene match: 1. This CDR3 spans 14 amino acids. The CDR3 bases are TGCAGCGTTGAAGATGGACTAGCGGGAGGCGAGCAGTACTTC. Amino acid sequence: CSVEDGLAGGEQYF.

In this sample, this clonotype turned up many times. One end of the junction does not line up with germline, which may come from a read error. The V and J genes are TRBV15 and TRBJ2-2; D is perhaps TRBD2 (6 bases). Germline lookup yields CDR1 LNHNV and CDR2 YYDKDF (reference sequence). The CDR3 spans 13 residues. The CDR3 is CATSRDHGGELFF. CDR3 bases: TGTGCCACCAGCAGAGACCACGGCGGGGAGCTATTTTTT. Variable domain in full (rest from reference TRBV15 and TRBJ2-2): DAMVIQNPRYQVTQFGKPVTLSCSQTLNHNVMYWYQQKSSQAPKLLFHYYDKDFNNEADTPDNFQSRRPNTSFCFLDIRSPGLGDTAMYLCATSRDHGGELFFGEGSRLTVL.

This clonotype showed up just a few times. This chain links TRBV4-1 with TRBJ1-1; D gene uncertain. With 0 bases removed from V and 3 bases from J, the gap between germline ends came to 11 bases. The CDR3 has 15 residues. Germline CDR1 and CDR2: MGHRA and YSYEKL. The CDR3 sequence: CASSQEDGRDTEAFF. The CDR3 DNA sequence: TGCGCCAGCAGCCAAGAGGACGGAAGGGACACTGAAGCTTTCTTT.

DNA of the CDR3: TGTGCCAGCAGCCGATCAAGGGCAGACAACACTGAAGCTTTCTTT. It specifies CASSRSRADNTEAFF. The chain recombines TRBV7-9 with TRBJ1-1; no clear D. V lost 5 bases and J lost 2, with 15 bases in between. Per germline, CDR1 SEHNR and CDR2 FQNEAQ (reference sequence). The CDR3 length is 15 residues.

Comments on this clonotype: This may come from a read error, since a much larger clone is one base off. The rearrangement links TRBV18 to TRBJ2-7; D remains unclear. CDR1 is KGHSH, CDR2 LQKENI, per germline. CDR3 length: 12 amino acids. The CDR3 sequence is CTSSPDDYEQYF. CDR3 nucleotides: TGTACCAGCTCACCGGACGACTACGAGCAGTACTTC.

This clonotype came up a few times. The chain is built from TRBV4-3 and TRBJ2-3; 9 positions agree with TRBD2. The CDR3 consists of 14 residues. Losses at the gene ends were 4 bases for V and 6 bases for J; bases not matched to a gene: 5. CDR1 is LGHNA, CDR2 YSLEER, per germline. The CDR3, as DNA: TGCGCCAGCAGCCTGCGGACTAGCGACGATACGCAGTATTTT. Its translation is CASSLRTSDDTQYF.

With respect to this clonotype: Given a much more abundant clone one base away, this may be a read error. The chain is built from TRBV2 and TRBJ2-7; D remains unclear. Germline CDR1 SNHLY, CDR2 FYNNEI. This CDR3 is built from 13 residues. CDR3 sequence (DNA): TGTGCCAGCGGTGAACGGCAGCTCTACGAGCAGTACTTC. Translation gives CASGERQLYEQYF. Supplemented by reference TRBV2 and TRBJ2-7, the full variable domain reads EPEVTQTPSHQVTQMGQEVILRCVPISNHLYFYWYRQILGQKVEFLVSFYNNEISEKSEIFDDQFSVERPDGSNFTLKIRSTKLEDSAMYFCASGERQLYEQYFGPGTRLTVT.

This clonotype was recorded at least ten times. In nucleotides, the CDR3 is TGCAGTGCCCCCTTAAACACTGAAGCTTTCTTT. Encoded protein: CSAPLNTEAFF. The genes are TRBV20-1 and TRBJ1-1; the D is unclear. The CDR3 runs to 11 residues. V lost 6 bases and J 2 bases, leaving 7 bases between the germline ends. Germline V gene data show CDR1 as DFQATT and CDR2 as SNEGSKA (reference sequence).

As for this clonotype: This may be a read error, as it is one base from a much larger clone. This chain's CDR3 is CASSRGTYSETQYF. The CDR3 nucleotides read TGCGCCAGCAGCCGCGGTACTTATTCAGAGACCCAGTACTTC. V usage is TRBV4-1 and J usage is TRBJ2-5; the D is unclear. V gave up 4 bases and J gave up 4 bases, with 13 bases separating them. CDR1 is MGHRA and CDR2 is YSYEKL in the germline V gene. This CDR3 comprises 14 residues.

The V gene is TRBV7-2, the J gene TRBJ1-4; no clear D gene. Trimming shortened V by 4 bases and J by 7 bases, and 13 bases separated the two germline ends. The CDR3 runs to 14 residues. The germline V gene encodes CDR1 SGHTA and CDR2 FQGNSA. The CDR3 coding sequence is TGTGCCAGCAGCTCGGGTCAGGAAGCTGAAAAACTGTTTTTT. This codes for CASSSGQEAEKLFF. Drawing the rest from reference TRBV7-2 and TRBJ1-4, the complete variable domain is GAGVSQSPSNKVTEKGKDVELRCDPISGHTALYWYRQSLGQGLEFLIYFQGNSAPDKSGLPSDRFSAERTGGSVSTLTIQRTQQEDSAVYLCASSSGQEAEKLFFGSGTQLSVL.

On this clonotype: The conserved closing phenylalanine or tryptophan is absent in this CDR3, likely reflecting a read error. The rearrangement joins TRBV20-1 to TRBJ2-3, with D unresolved. Germline assignment: CDR1 DFQATT and CDR2 SNEGSKA (reference sequence). V shed 2 bases and J shed 4 bases, with 7 bases lying between them. CDR3 length equals 12 residues. The CDR3 protein is CSARKGPDTQYS. In DNA form, the CDR3 reads TGCAGTGCTAGAAAAGGCCCAGATACGCAGTATTCT.